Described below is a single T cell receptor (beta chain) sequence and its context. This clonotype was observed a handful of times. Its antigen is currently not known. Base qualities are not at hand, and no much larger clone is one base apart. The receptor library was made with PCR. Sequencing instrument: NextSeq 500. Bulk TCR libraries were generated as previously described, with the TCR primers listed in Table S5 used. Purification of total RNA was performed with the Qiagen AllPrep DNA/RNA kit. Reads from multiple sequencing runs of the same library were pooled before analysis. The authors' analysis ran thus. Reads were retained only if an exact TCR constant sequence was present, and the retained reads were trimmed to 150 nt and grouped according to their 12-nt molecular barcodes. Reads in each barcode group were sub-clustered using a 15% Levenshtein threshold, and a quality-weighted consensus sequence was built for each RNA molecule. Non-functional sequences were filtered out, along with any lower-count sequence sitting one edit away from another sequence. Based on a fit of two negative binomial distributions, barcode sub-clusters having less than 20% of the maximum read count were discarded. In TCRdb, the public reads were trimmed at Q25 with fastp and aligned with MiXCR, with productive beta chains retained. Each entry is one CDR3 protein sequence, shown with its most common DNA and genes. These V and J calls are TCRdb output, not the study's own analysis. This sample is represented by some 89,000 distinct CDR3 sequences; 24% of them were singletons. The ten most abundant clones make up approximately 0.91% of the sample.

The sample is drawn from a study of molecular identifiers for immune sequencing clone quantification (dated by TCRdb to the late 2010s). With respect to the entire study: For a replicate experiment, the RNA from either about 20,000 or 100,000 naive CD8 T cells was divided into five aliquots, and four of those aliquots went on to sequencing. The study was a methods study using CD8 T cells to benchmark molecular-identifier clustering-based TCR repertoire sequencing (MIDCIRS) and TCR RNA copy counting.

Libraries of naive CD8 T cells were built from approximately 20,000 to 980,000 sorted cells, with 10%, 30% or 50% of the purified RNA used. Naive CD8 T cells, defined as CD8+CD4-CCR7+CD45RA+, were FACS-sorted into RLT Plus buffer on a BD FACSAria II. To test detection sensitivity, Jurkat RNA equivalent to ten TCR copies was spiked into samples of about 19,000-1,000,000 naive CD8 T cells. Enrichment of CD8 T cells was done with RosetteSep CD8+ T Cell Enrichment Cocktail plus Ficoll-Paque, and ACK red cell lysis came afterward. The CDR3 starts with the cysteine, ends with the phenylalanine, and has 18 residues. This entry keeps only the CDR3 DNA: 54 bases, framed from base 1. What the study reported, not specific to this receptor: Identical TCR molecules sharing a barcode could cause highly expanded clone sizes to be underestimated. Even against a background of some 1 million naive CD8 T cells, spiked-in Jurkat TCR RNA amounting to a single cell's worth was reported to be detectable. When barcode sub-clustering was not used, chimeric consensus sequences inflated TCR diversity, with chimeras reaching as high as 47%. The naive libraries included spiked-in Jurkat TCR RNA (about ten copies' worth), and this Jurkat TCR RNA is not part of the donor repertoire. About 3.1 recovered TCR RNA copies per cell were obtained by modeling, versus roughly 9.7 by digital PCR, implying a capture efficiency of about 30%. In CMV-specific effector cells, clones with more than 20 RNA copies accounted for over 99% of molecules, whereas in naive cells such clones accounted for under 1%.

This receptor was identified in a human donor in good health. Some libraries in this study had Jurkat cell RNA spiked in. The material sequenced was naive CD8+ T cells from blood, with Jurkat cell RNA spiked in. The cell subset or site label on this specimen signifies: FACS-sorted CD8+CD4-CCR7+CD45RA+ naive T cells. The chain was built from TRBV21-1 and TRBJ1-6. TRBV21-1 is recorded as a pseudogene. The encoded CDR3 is CASSKAGPTHSYNSPLHF. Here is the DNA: TGTGCCAGCAGCAAGGCAGGCCCAACTCACTCCTATAATTCACCCCTCCACTTT.